This TCR beta chain was identified during a study of T cells in Graves' hyperthyroidism and ophthalmopathy. Study-level background: Peripheral blood was obtained at initial diagnosis, preceding any treatment.

For the diagnoses, clinical symptoms, serum thyroxine and TRAb, thyroid ultrasound and orbital computed tomography were used. Germline assignment: CDR1 SQVTM and CDR2 ANQGSEA. After removal of 5 bases from V and 5 bases from J, the junction contained 8 bases not matched to a gene. The CDR3 is 14 residues long. Study-level findings and limits: Ophthalmopathy stood apart from stable hyperthyroidism in a 13 V-J model.

The investigators amplified TCR beta CDR3 regions from RNA transcripts. The HTBI primer set served for first-round RT-PCR of the TCR CDR3. A single record per CDR3 protein comes from TCRdb applying MiXCR to the multiplex PCR reads. The table records approximately 630,000 distinct CDR3 sequences, roughly 17% of them present only once. This clonotype turned up a few times. Antigen specificity is unknown. Since a much larger clone is just one base distant, this may be a read error. The chain links TRBV29-1 to TRBJ1-5; 8 nucleotides agree with TRBD1. The material sequenced was blood. The sequence was collected from a woman aged 25 to 45 with Graves' hyperthyroidism. CDR3 coding DNA: TGCAGCGTTCGCGACAGGGGCAACGATCAGCCCCAGCATTTT. It encodes CSVRDRGNDQPQHF. The complete variable domain, with remaining parts taken from reference TRBV29-1 and TRBJ1-5, reads SAVISQKPSRDICQRGTSLTIQCQVDSQVTMMFWYRQQPGQSLTLIATANQGSEATYESGFVIDKFPISRPNLTFSTLTVSNMSPEDSSIYLCSVRDRGNDQPQHFGDGTRLSIL.